The rows below give T cell receptor beta chains drawn from one sample of a study of response to subunit inactivated influenza vaccine. A single record per CDR3 protein comes from TCRdb applying MiXCR to the RT-PCR reads. The data show hundreds of thousands of distinct CDR3 sequences, about 18% seen once. Specimen: PBMCs from blood, collected 4 to 6 days after vaccination. Receptors originate from a man aged 45-65 years who received an inactivated influenza vaccine. Both conserved end residues are part of each CDR3. The order of the fields is V gene, clone size, J gene, D gene, CDR3 protein, CDR3 DNA. The D gene is left open where the match is weak. The size entry is marked missing in some rows and otherwise reads once, few, many or a size class.

TRBV29-1	few	TRBJ1-3	.	CSVGDGNTIYF	TGCAGCGTGGGGGACGGAAACACCATATATTTT
TRBV12-3/TRBV12-4	few	TRBJ1-3	TRBD1	CASSARTGTGNTIYF	TGTGCCAGCAGTGCCCGGACAGGGACTGGAAACACCATATATTTT
TRBV20-1	.	TRBJ2-1	.	CSALGGGTYNEQFF	TGCAGTGCTCTAGGGGGAGGAACCTACAATGAGCAGTTCTTC
TRBV20-1	many	TRBJ2-1	TRBD2	CSARDLKRELSNEQFF	TGCAGTGCTAGAGATTTAAAGCGGGAGCTAAGCAATGAGCAGTTCTTC
TRBV4-3	.	TRBJ2-4	.	CASSQYPWEGKDIQYF	TGCGCCAGCAGCCAGTATCCCTGGGAAGGGAAGGACATTCAGTACTTC
TRBV12-3/TRBV12-4	few	TRBJ1-1	.	CASEWGPNTEAFF	TGTGCCAGCGAGTGGGGCCCAAACACTGAAGCTTTCTTT
TRBV20-1	.	TRBJ2-3	.	CSASKVSGGATDTQYF	TGCAGTGCTAGTAAGGTTTCCGGGGGCGCGACAGATACGCAGTATTTT
TRBV27	few	TRBJ2-7	TRBD1	CASSQGQVHSYEQYF	TGTGCCAGCAGTCAAGGACAGGTCCACTCCTACGAGCAGTACTTC
TRBV5-6	.	TRBJ2-3	TRBD2	CASSLGGLAVEHGFDTQYF	TGTGCCAGCAGCTTGGGCGGACTAGCGGTGGAGCATGGTTTCGATACGCAGTATTTT
TRBV6-2/TRBV6-3	few	TRBJ2-7	TRBD2	CASSLKRGSSYEQYF	TGTGCCAGCAGCTTAAAGCGGGGCTCCTCCTACGAGCAGTACTTC
TRBV25-1	.	TRBJ2-3	.	CASSEYMRDSRTDTQYF	TGTGCCAGCAGTGAATATATGCGGGACAGTCGCACAGATACGCAGTATTTT
TRBV6-2/TRBV6-3	many	TRBJ2-1	TRBD2	CASVPGGYNEQFF	TGTGCCAGCGTTCCCGGGGGGTACAATGAGCAGTTCTTC
TRBV6-5	many	TRBJ2-6	.	CASSYSDAGANVLTF	TGTGCCAGCAGTTACTCAGACGCTGGGGCCAACGTCCTGACTTTC
TRBV20-1	.	TRBJ2-1	.	CSASKNNEQFF	TGCAGTGCTAGTAAGAACAATGAGCAGTTCTTC
TRBV10-3	.	TRBJ2-7	.	CAHGQAYEQYF	TGTGCCCATGGGCAGGCCTACGAGCAGTACTTC
TRBV7-9	.	TRBJ2-4	.	CASSLPGFNIQYF	TGTGCCAGCAGCCTCCCGGGATTTAACATTCAGTACTTC
TRBV4-1	.	TRBJ2-7	.	CASSMRTESCEQYF	TGCGCCAGCAGCATGAGGACAGAGTCCTGCGAGCAGTACTTC
TRBV20-1	few	TRBJ2-3	.	CSAPSNRANTDTQYF	TGCAGTGCTCCAAGCAACAGGGCTAATACAGATACGCAGTATTTT
TRBV29-1	few	TRBJ2-1	.	CSGKPGHIYNEQFF	TGCAGCGGCAAACCGGGACACATCTACAATGAGCAGTTCTTC
TRBV6-1	.	TRBJ2-5	TRBD2	CASSETSGTIETQYF	TGTGCCAGCAGTGAAACTAGCGGAACAATAGAGACCCAGTACTTC
TRBV7-9	.	TRBJ2-1	.	CASSREFNEQFF	TGTGCCAGCAGCCGCGAGTTTAATGAGCAGTTCTTC
TRBV12-3/TRBV12-4	.	TRBJ2-1	TRBD2	CASSLALVLAGGRNEQFF	TGTGCCAGCAGTTTAGCGCTAGTACTAGCGGGAGGACGCAATGAGCAGTTCTTC
TRBV29-1	.	TRBJ2-7	.	CSVGEWDEQYF	TGCAGCGTTGGAGAATGGGACGAGCAGTACTTC
TRBV7-2	.	TRBJ2-3	TRBD1	CASSPQGTGLNTQYF	TGTGCCAGCAGCCCCCAGGGGACAGGGTTAAATACGCAGTATTTT
TRBV20-1	.	TRBJ2-3	TRBD2	CSAREGWSGGTDTQYF	TGCAGTGCTAGAGAGGGATGGAGCGGGGGCACAGATACGCAGTATTTT
TRBV12-3/TRBV12-4	few	TRBJ1-2	.	CASSLRNRWRYGYTF	TGTGCCAGCAGTTTAAGGAACAGGTGGCGATATGGCTACACCTTC
TRBV27	many	TRBJ2-2	.	CASQKIQFLASGELFF	TGTGCCAGTCAAAAAATCCAGTTCCTAGCTTCCGGGGAGCTGTTTTTT
TRBV12-3/TRBV12-4	.	TRBJ2-7	.	CASSSDLVYEQYF	TGTGCCAGCAGTTCGGACCTGGTTTACGAGCAGTACTTC
TRBV10-3	few	TRBJ1-5	.	CAISESDRSNQPQHF	TGTGCCATCAGTGAGTCGGACAGAAGCAATCAGCCCCAGCATTTT
TRBV12-3/TRBV12-4	.	TRBJ2-6	TRBD1	CAFSFYRGRAGANVLTF	TGTGCCTTCAGTTTTTACAGGGGGCGAGCTGGGGCCAACGTCCTGACTTTC
TRBV29-1	once	TRBJ1-4	TRBD1	CSVSGTEASTVEKLFF	TGCAGCGTTTCCGGGACAGAAGCGTCAACCGTTGAAAAACTGTTTTTT
TRBV4-2	.	TRBJ2-3	.	CASSQDKSSTQYF	TGTGCCAGCAGCCAAGATAAATCGTCGACGCAGTATTTT
TRBV10-3	.	TRBJ2-7	.	CAISGTFNEQYF	TGTGCCATCTCGGGGACCTTCAACGAGCAGTACTTC
TRBV10-2	few	TRBJ2-7	TRBD2	CASSEDAGLGVYEQYF	TGCGCCAGCAGCGAAGACGCGGGACTAGGAGTCTACGAGCAGTACTTC
TRBV6-5	many	TRBJ1-2	.	CASSYSIDTYGYTF	TGTGCCAGCAGTTACTCCATCGACACCTATGGCTACACCTTC
TRBV19	.	TRBJ2-2	TRBD1	CASSPYRGRGTGELFF	TGTGCCAGTAGTCCCTACAGGGGGCGGGGGACCGGGGAGCTGTTTTTT
TRBV30	.	TRBJ2-4	TRBD1	CAWSARQGVGNIQYF	TGTGCCTGGAGTGCGCGACAGGGTGTGGGGAACATTCAGTACTTC
TRBV7-6	.	TRBJ2-5	.	CASSLEASAKTQYF	TGTGCCAGCAGCTTAGAAGCTAGTGCGAAGACCCAGTACTTC